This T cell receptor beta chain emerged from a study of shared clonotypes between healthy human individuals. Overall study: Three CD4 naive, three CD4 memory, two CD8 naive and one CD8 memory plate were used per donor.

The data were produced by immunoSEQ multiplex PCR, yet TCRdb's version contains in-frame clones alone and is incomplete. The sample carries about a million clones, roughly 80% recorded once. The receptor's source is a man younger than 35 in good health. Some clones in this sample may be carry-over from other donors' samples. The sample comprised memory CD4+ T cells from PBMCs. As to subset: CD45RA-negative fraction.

CDR3 in amino acids: CATDPPGGAGELFF. CDR3 DNA sequence: TGTGCCACTGACCCGCCAGGGGGTGCCGGGGAGCTGTTTTTT. V gene TRBV19 combines with J gene TRBJ2-2, with TRBD1 matching over 7 bases. CDR1 is LNHDA, CDR2 SQIVND, per germline (reference sequence). The CDR3 extends over 14 amino acids. Unmatched junction bases numbered 11, after V lost 10 bases and J lost 6 bases.